This TCR beta chain was profiled in a study of OX40 agonist ivuxolimab in advanced cancers. Concerning the study at large: Ivuxolimab was a fully human IgG2 agonistic monoclonal antibody targeting the costimulatory receptor OX40 (CD134). Intravenous ivuxolimab was administered to patients every 2 weeks at six dose levels: 0.01, 0.1, 0.3, 1.5, 3 and 10 mg/kg. The paper describes the monotherapy dose-escalation part (N ≈ 50 patients) of the phase I trial of ivuxolimab. Of the roughly 51 dose-escalation patients, hepatocellular carcinoma was present in about 20, melanoma in roughly 15, renal cell carcinoma in 9 and head and neck cancer in 9. Three dose-escalation patients achieved partial responses, one with hepatocellular carcinoma and two with cutaneous melanoma. In the dose-escalation cohort, around four fifths of patients were male, and the mean age was approximately 60 years with a range of about 20 to 80. Patients were allowed to have had prior anti-PD-1, anti-PD-L1 or anti-CTLA-4 therapy, and 40% of the dose-escalation patients had been treated with checkpoint inhibitors. The point of sequencing TCRbeta in the periphery was to test whether ivuxolimab changed TCR sequence diversity and drove clonal T-cell expansion. Overall study results and their limits: The antigen specificity of the peripheral T cells that underwent clonal expansion was not determined. Low levels of normalized T-cell clonal expansion were also seen in some patients who did not respond. In the 0.1-3.0 mg/kg groups, partial responders were among the patients with the lowest normalized peripheral clonal expansion, particularly in CD8+ T cells. At doses of 0.1 to 3.0 mg/kg, clonal expansion of both CD4+ and CD8+ T cells in blood was seen between baseline and week 6. On average, CD8+ T cells showed more expanded clones than CD4+ T cells after ivuxolimab.

Genomic DNA was isolated from the sorted cells so that the TCRbeta CDR3 region could be sequenced. TCRbeta CDR3 regions were sequenced using the immunoSEQ Assay. TCRdb retrieved this table from immuneACCESS and kept in-frame rearrangements only. Not all clones are present; in checked studies, unresolved V genes account for under half, and no reason is known for the remainder. Within this sample are about 48,000 clones, with 70% to 90% of them counted one time only. The top ten clonotypes cover roughly a tenth of the sample. From the cysteine through the phenylalanine, the CDR3 covers 15 amino acids. The read is trimmed to its CDR3 DNA, 45 bases read in frame from base 1. Trimming at the junction amounts to 7 bases on V and 0 bases on J, and the germline ends lie 16 bases apart. CDR1 and CDR2, looked up from the germline V gene (reference sequence), are MNHEY and SMNVEV. Patients with autoimmune disease history or receiving systemic immunosuppression were excluded from the trial. Peripheral blood for TCR sequencing was collected from all dose cohorts at baseline, on cycle 4 day 1, and on cycle 7 day 1. Samples came from an open-label, multicenter, first-in-human phase I dose-escalation trial of ivuxolimab. Adults with locally advanced or metastatic melanoma, renal cell, hepatocellular, or head and neck squamous cell carcinoma were enrolled in the trial. Before TCR sequencing, CD4+ T cells and CD8+ T cells from peripheral blood were sorted into separate populations.

This clone was seen more than once but under ten times. The antigen this receptor binds is unknown. Per-nucleotide qualities are absent, and no much larger clonotype sits a single base away. This clonotype was obtained from an adult with an advanced solid tumor such as melanoma, head and neck, liver or kidney cancer. The rearranged segments are TRBV27 and TRBJ2-7, and possibly TRBD2, on 6 matching bases. The sequencing used CD4+ or CD8+ T cells sorted from blood, collected in a trial of the OX40 agonist ivuxolimab. The nucleotide sequence reads TGTGCCAGCAAAATTGGAGCGACTAGCTCCTACGAGCAGTACTTC. It specifies CASKIGATSSYEQYF.